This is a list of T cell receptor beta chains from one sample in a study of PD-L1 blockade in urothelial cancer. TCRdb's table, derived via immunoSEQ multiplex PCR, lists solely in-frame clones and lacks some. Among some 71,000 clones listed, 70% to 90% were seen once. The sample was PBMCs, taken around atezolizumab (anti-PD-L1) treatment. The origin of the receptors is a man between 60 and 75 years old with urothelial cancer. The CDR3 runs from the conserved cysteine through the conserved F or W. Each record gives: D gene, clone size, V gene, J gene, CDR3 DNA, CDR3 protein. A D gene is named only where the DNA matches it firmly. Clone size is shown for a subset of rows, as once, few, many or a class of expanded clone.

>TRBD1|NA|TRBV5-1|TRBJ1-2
TGCGCCAGCAGCGGGACAGAGAACTATGGCTACACCTTC
CASSGTENYGYTF
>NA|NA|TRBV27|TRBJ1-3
TGTGCCAGCAGTTTACGTCGGGGGGGGACTTCTGGAAACACCATATATTTT
CASSLRRGGTSGNTIYF
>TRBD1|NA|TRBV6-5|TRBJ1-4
TGTGCCAGCAGTTACTCGCCAGGGGGCAATGAAAAACTGTTTTTT
CASSYSPGGNEKLFF
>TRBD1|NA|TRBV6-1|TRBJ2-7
TGTGCCGGTTCGACGGGACAGACGGCCGAGCAGTACTTC
CAGSTGQTAEQYF
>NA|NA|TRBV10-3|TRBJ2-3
TGTGCCATCAGTGAGTTTAGGGGCAGCGGGGATACGCAGTATTTT
CAISEFRGSGDTQYF
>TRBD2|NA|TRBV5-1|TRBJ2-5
TGCGCCAGCAGCTTAGGGGCGGGGGGGCTTCAAGAGACCCAGTACTTC
CASSLGAGGLQETQYF
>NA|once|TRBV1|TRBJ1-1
TGCACCAGCAGCACCCCCCGAGGGATGAACACTGAAGCTTTCTTT
CTSSTPRGMNTEAFF
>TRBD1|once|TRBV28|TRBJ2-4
TGTGCCAGCAGACCTCAGGGGGCAAACATTCAGTACTTC
CASRPQGANIQYF
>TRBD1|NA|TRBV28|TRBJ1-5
TGTGCCAGCAGTGGGACAGGGACAATTCGTCAGCCCCAGCATTTT
CASSGTGTIRQPQHF
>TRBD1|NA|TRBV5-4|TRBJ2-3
TGTGCCAGCAGCTTGTTCCCGGGACAGGCCTTAGGAGATACGCAGTATTTT
CASSLFPGQALGDTQYF
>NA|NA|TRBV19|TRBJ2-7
TGTGCCAGTAACAATCAGGGCCTCAGCTCCTACGAGCAGTACTTC
CASNNQGLSSYEQYF
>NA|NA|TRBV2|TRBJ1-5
TGTGCCAGCATGAGGACAGAGAATAGCAATCAGCCCCAGCATTTT
CASMRTENSNQPQHF
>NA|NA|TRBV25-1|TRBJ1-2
TGTGCCAGCAGTGACGGGGGGCTCAACTATGGCTACACCTTC
CASSDGGLNYGYTF
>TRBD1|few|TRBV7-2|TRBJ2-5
TGTGCCAGCAGCGTAAGGGACAGGGGGCAAGAGACCCAGTACTTC
CASSVRDRGQETQYF
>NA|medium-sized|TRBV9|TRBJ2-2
TGTGCCAGCAGCGTGACTACTTCGAACACCGGGGAGCTGTTTTTT
CASSVTTSNTGELFF
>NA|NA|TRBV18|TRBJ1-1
TGTGCCAGCTCACCAAGGGTGCAGGGAGGGGAAGGCACTGAAGCTTTCTTT
CASSPRVQGGEGTEAFF
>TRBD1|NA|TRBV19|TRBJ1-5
TGTGCCAGTAGCAGTACAGGGGGCAATCAGCCCCAGCATTTT
CASSSTGGNQPQHF
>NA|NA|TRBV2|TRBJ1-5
TGTGCCAGCAAAAGGGAGAATCAGCCCCAGCATTTT
CASKRENQPQHF
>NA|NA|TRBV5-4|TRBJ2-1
TGTGCCAGCAGCTTGGGGCAGTCCTCCTACAATGAGCAGTTCTTC
CASSLGQSSYNEQFF
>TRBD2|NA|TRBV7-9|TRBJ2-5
TGTGCCAGCAGCTTACCAGCGGGAGTCACCATGACCCAGTACTTC
CASSLPAGVTMTQYF
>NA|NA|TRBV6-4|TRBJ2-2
TGTGCCAGCAGCCCCGACAGGTCGGGCACCGGGGAGCTGTTTTTT
CASSPDRSGTGELFF
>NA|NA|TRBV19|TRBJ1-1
TGTGCCAGTAGTATTGGGGGCCTGAACACTGAAGCTTTCTTT
CASSIGGLNTEAFF
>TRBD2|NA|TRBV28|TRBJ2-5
TGTGCCAGCTCCGGACTAGCGGGATTTGAAGAGACCCAGTACTTC
CASSGLAGFEETQYF
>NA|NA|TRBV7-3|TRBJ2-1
TGTGCCAGCAGCTTAAAGGGGCATGAGCAGTTCTTC
CASSLKGHEQFF
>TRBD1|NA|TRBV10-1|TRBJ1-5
TGCGCCAGTGCTGGACAGGGGAACCCGTTTAGCAATCAGCCCCAGCATTTT
CASAGQGNPFSNQPQHF
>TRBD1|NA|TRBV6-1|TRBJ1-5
TGTGCCAGCAGATCGACAGGGGGTATGCCCCAGCATTTT
CASRSTGGMPQHF
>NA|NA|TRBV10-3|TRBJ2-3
TGTGCCATCAGTGAGGAGACAGATACGCAGTATTTT
CAISEETDTQYF
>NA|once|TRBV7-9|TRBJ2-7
TGTGCCAGCAGCTTCATGGCCTCCTACGAGCAGTACTTC
CASSFMASYEQYF
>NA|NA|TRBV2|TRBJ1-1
TGTGCCAGCAGTAAGACAGTGAACACTGAAGCTTTCTTT
CASSKTVNTEAFF
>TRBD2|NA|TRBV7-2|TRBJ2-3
TGTGCCAGCAGCTTCCCGGGACTAGCAACAGATACGCAGTATTTT
CASSFPGLATDTQYF
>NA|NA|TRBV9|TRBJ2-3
TGTGCCAGCAGCGTAGAGCCTAGCCACACAGATACGCAGTATTTT
CASSVEPSHTDTQYF
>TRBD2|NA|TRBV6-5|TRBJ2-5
TGTGCCAGCACCCCGGGACTAGCGGCTCAAGAGACCCAGTACTTC
CASTPGLAAQETQYF
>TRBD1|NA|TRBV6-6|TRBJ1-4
TGTGCCAGCAGTTACTCCGGCAGGGGGAACGAAAAACTGTTTTTT
CASSYSGRGNEKLFF
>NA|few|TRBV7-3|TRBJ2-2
TGTGCCAGCAGATATGGACAGCCCAAGAGCGGGGAGCTGTTTTTT
CASRYGQPKSGELFF
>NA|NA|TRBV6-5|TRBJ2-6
TGTGCCAGCAGAGGGGATCGCTCTGGGGCCAACGTCCTGACTTTC
CASRGDRSGANVLTF
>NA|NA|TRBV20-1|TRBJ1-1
TGCAGTGCTAGACCACAGCTTGAAGCTTTCTTT
CSARPQLEAFF
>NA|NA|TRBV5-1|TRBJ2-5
TGCGCCAGCAGCTTGATCCCCGGGGAAGAGACCCAGTACTTC
CASSLIPGEETQYF
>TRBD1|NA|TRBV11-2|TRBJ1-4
TGTGCCAGCAGCTTGGCACAGGGGGTAGGTGAAAAACTGTTTTTT
CASSLAQGVGEKLFF
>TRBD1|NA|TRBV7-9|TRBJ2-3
TGTGCCAGCAGATTGGGACAGGGGGCGAGGGATACGCAGTATTTT
CASRLGQGARDTQYF
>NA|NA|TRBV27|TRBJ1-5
TGTGCCAGCAAATTCGAAGGGAGAGTTGATCAGCCCCAGCATTTT
CASKFEGRVDQPQHF
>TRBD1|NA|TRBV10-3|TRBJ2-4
TGTGCCATCAGTCCAGGGGGAGAGGCGAGAAACATTCAGTACTTC
CAISPGGEARNIQYF
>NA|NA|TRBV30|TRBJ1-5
TGTGCCTGGAGTGTAACCATAGGCAATCAGCCCCAGCATTTT
CAWSVTIGNQPQHF